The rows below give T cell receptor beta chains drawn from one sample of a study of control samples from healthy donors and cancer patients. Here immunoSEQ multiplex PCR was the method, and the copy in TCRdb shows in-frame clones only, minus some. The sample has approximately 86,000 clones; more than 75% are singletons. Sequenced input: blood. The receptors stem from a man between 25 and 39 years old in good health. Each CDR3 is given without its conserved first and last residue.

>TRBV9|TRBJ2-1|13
ASSGEGLTYNEQF
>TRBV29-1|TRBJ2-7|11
SVVGPGSNEQY
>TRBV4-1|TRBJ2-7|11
ASSPYKSYEQY
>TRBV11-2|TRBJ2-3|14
ASSLGGAGSTDTQY
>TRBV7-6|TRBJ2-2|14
ASSLMAWGAGGELF
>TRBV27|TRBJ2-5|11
ASKQQGTETQY
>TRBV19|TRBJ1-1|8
ASKGGPAF
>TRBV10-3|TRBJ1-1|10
AIKAGNTEAF
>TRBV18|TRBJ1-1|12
ASSPPGGVREAF
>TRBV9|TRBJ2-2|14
ASSVAVRGNTGELF
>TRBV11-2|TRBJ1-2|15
ASSPMVGQGGNYGYT
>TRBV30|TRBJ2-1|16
ACNARLAGGGSYNEQF
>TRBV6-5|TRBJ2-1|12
ASSSTSGNNEQF
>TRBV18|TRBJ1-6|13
ASSPSAPQNSPLH
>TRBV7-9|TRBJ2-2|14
ASSPRGPGSTGELF
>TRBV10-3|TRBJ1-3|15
AISPRQGSISGNTIY